This T cell receptor beta chain was identified during a study of cytomegalovirus exposure and HLA in healthy donors. Notes on this clone: Its specificity is not known.

General study findings and limits: Most TCR sequences proved rare, with some public TCRs found in many donors. Diagnosis of cytomegalovirus status made by the classifier reportedly showed high specificity and sensitivity. Through in vitro validation, three CMV-associated chains were shown to be specific for CMV antigens.

Profiling relied on immunoSEQ multiplex PCR, and the TCRdb table lists in-frame clones only, not all of them. The sample records approximately 120,000 clones, roughly nine tenths being singletons. With V trimmed by 4 bases and J by 7 bases, 0 bases remained unmatched. Per germline, CDR1 WNHNN and CDR2 SYGVQD (reference sequence). CDR3 length: 12 amino acids. Sequencing was carried out using PBMCs. The rearrangement links TRBV10-1 to TRBJ2-2; 7 positions agree with TRBD1. The clonotype originates from a woman aged 18-29 years in good health and CMV-seronegative. The CDR3 here is CASSGDSGELFF. CDR3 coding DNA: TGCGCCAGCAGTGGGGACAGCGGGGAGCTGTTTTTT.